These 31 T cell receptor beta chains came from one sample sequenced in a study of cytomegalovirus exposure and HLA in healthy donors. The protocol was immunoSEQ multiplex PCR, while the TCRdb copy is restricted to in-frame clones and leaves out a portion. Counted here are about 43,000 clones, 90% to 95% occurring once; the ten biggest clones make up 5.5% to 6.5%. Sequenced material: PBMCs. The receptors stem from a man aged 18 to 35 in good health and CMV-seronegative.

This clone was seen a single time. The genes are TRBV5-1 and TRBJ1-4; 7 bases are a match to TRBD1. The ends lost 4 bases at V and 8 bases at J; junction bases unmatched: 8. The CDR3 runs 14 residues. Germline loops: CDR1 SGHRS, CDR2 YFSETQ. The CDR3 region has the DNA TGCGCCAGCAGCGCCCGACAGGGAGGAGAAAAACTGTTTTTT. The encoded protein is CASSARQGGEKLFF.

The chain recombines TRBV6-1 with TRBJ1-5; a possible D gene is TRBD1 (6 bases). In germline, CDR1 is MNHNS, CDR2 SASEGT. The CDR3 runs 14 residues. The V gene lost 6 bases and the J gene lost 1 base, with 10 bases spanning the gap. The CDR3 sequence is CASSVDRSNQPQHF. The CDR3 DNA is TGTGCCAGCAGCGTAGACAGGAGCAATCAGCCCCAGCATTTT.

This clone is labeled large. The chain has TRBV7-6 and TRBJ2-5; TRBD1 matches 11 bases. Germline trimming cut 5 bases from V and 5 bases from J; bases unmatched to any gene: 7. The CDR3 extends over 15 amino acids. CDR1 SGHVS and CDR2 FNYEAQ come from the germline V gene. The CDR3 loop reads CASSQWTGGLETQYF. As DNA, the CDR3 is TGTGCCAGCAGCCAATGGACAGGGGGCTTGGAGACCCAGTACTTC.

The sample holds a few counts of this clone. The chain combines TRBV7-8 with TRBJ2-3, with D unresolved. Trimming took 8 bases from V and 5 from J, leaving 11 bases between them. Germline-derived CDR1 and CDR2 are SGHVS and FQNEAQ. This CDR3 region has 12 residues. The CDR3 here is CASGEAGDTQYF. Written as DNA, the CDR3 is TGTGCCAGCGGTGAGGCCGGAGATACGCAGTATTTT.

This clone was seen a single time. V usage is TRBV6-5 and J usage is TRBJ2-7; 7 bases line up with TRBD1. Germline V gene data show CDR1 as MNHEY and CDR2 as SVGAGI. Trimming cost V 2 bases and J 6 bases; bases outside gene matches: 7. The CDR3 loop spans 14 amino acids. The CDR3 DNA sequence: TGTGCCAGCAGTTACGAGACAGGGTTCGGCGAGCAGTACTTC. This translates into CASSYETGFGEQYF.

As DNA, the CDR3 is TGTGCCAGCAGTGGAGGGACAGGGAAGGAAAAACTGTTTTTT. This sequence encodes CASSGGTGKEKLFF. The rearrangement joins TRBV28 to TRBJ1-4; 9 nucleotides line up with TRBD1. CDR1 is MDHEN and CDR2 is SYDVKM in the germline V gene. The CDR3 totals 14 residues. V was pared by 5 bases and J by 8 bases, with 6 bases of the junction left unmatched.

This chain links TRBV27 with TRBJ1-4, with TRBD1 matching 9 bases. This CDR3 region has 14 residues. Germline values: CDR1 MNHEY, CDR2 SMNVEV (reference sequence). V dropped 4 bases and J dropped 6; count of bases not matched to a gene: 3. The CDR3 region is CASSSTGGYEKLFF. The CDR3 DNA reads TGTGCCAGCAGTTCGACAGGGGGATATGAAAAACTGTTTTTT.

This rearrangement joins TRBV6-5 to TRBJ2-7; 10 bases match TRBD1. V gave up 6 bases and J gave up 2 bases; unmatched junction bases: 7. The CDR3 is 15 amino acids. Per the germline V gene, CDR1 is MNHEY and CDR2 is SVGAGI. The CDR3 nucleotides are TGTGCCAGCAGCCCCGACAGGGGGCGTACCTACGAGCAGTACTTC. Its translation is CASSPDRGRTYEQYF.

The chain links TRBV6-5 to TRBJ2-7; D may be TRBD2 (5 bases). The CDR3 sequence is 12 residues long. Germline assignment: CDR1 MNHEY and CDR2 SVGAGI. V was trimmed by 6 bases and J by 7 bases, leaving 13 bases between them. The CDR3 sequence is CASRRPRGEQYF. The DNA of the CDR3 is TGTGCCAGCAGGAGGCCGAGAGGGGAGCAGTACTTC.

CDR3: CASSAPQREGWADTQYF. The DNA of the CDR3 is TGTGCCAGCAGTGCCCCTCAGCGGGAGGGCTGGGCAGATACGCAGTATTTT. This chain joins TRBV27 and TRBJ2-3, with 10 bases lining up with TRBD2. Trimming took 5 bases from V and 4 from J; bases not matched to a gene: 12. Germline V gene lookup returns CDR1 MNHEY and CDR2 SMNVEV (reference sequence). The CDR3 is 17 amino acids.

This chain connects TRBV19 to TRBJ2-5; TRBD1 aligns across 7 bases. J lost 6 bases, V lost 7 bases, and 2 bases had no gene match. The CDR3 has 11 amino acids. Germline assignment: CDR1 LNHDA and CDR2 SQIVND (reference sequence). CDR3 DNA sequence: TGTGCCAGTAAACAGGGGCAGACCCAGTACTTC. Translated: CASKQGQTQYF.

This clone appeared once. The V and J genes are TRBV7-6 and TRBJ2-3, with 7 bases lining up with TRBD2. CDR3 size: 15 residues. Trimming cost V 1 base and J 3 bases; bases outside gene matches: 4. CDR1 and CDR2 (germline): SGHVS, FNYEAQ. As DNA, the CDR3 is TGTGCCAGCAGCTTAGGCGGGAGCGGGACAGATACGCAGTATTTT. Its protein is CASSLGGSGTDTQYF.

This CDR3 reads CASRPSGNTEAFF. Written as DNA, the CDR3 is TGTGCCAGCAGACCGTCGGGTAACACTGAAGCTTTCTTT. The chain recombines TRBV6-6 with TRBJ1-1; D gene unclear. The germline gives CDR1 MNHNY, CDR2 SVGAGI (reference sequence). The V end was cut by 6 bases, the J end by 2 bases, with 10 bases between. The CDR3 contains 13 residues.

V is TRBV2 and J is TRBJ1-1; D is ambiguous. CDR1 and CDR2 from the germline V gene are SNHLY and FYNNEI. The germline V and J ends were trimmed by 3 bases and 2 bases, with 13 bases remaining between them. The CDR3 has 15 residues. The CDR3 reads CASSEGRKRNTEAFF. CDR3 bases: TGTGCCAGCAGTGAGGGCAGGAAGAGAAACACTGAAGCTTTCTTT.

V gene TRBV5-1 combines with J gene TRBJ2-1, with 9 bases that match TRBD2. The CDR3 is 15 amino acids. CDR1 SGHRS and CDR2 YFSETQ come from the germline V gene. The ends lost 0 bases at V and 8 bases at J; junction bases unmatched: 6. As DNA, the CDR3 is TGCGCCAGCAGCTTGGGGATAGCGGGAGAGGATGAGCAGTTCTTC. Encoded protein: CASSLGIAGEDEQFF.

This rearrangement joins TRBV15 to TRBJ2-3; 11 nucleotides align to TRBD1. The trim removed 3 bases at V and 5 bases at J, leaving 4 bases unmatched. CDR1 is LNHNV, CDR2 YYDKDF, per germline (reference sequence). This CDR3 spans 15 amino acids. This chain's CDR3 is CATSRGQGDLDTQYF. CDR3 in DNA: TGTGCCACCAGCAGGGGACAGGGGGATCTAGATACGCAGTATTTT.

This chain links TRBV7-2 with TRBJ2-7, with TRBD1 matching 7 bases. From germline, CDR1 is SGHTA and CDR2 FQGNSA. The length of the CDR3 is 14 residues. Trimming cost V 5 bases and J 3 bases; bases outside gene matches: 7. The chain's CDR3 is CASSTTGSSYEQYF. CDR3 nucleotides: TGTGCCAGCAGCACGACAGGGTCGAGCTACGAGCAGTACTTC.

This chain links TRBV10-3 with TRBJ1-1, with a tentative D call TRBD1 (5 bases). CDR3 size: 13 residues. Germline CDR1 ENHRY, CDR2 SYGVKD. V was clipped by 3 bases and J by 4 bases, with 9 bases between them. The chain's CDR3 is CAISEGASTEAFF. The DNA for the CDR3 is TGTGCCATCAGTGAAGGGGCTAGCACTGAAGCTTTCTTT.

The CDR3 coding sequence is TGTGCCAGCAGCCCGACTAGTTCCTACGAGCAGTACTTC. Protein product: CASSPTSSYEQYF. The rearrangement uses TRBV14 and TRBJ2-7, with a weak D call TRBD2 (6 bases). The CDR3 has 13 residues. CDR1 and CDR2 (germline): SGHDN, FVKESK. V shed 4 bases and J shed 1 base, with 8 bases lying between them.

The chain links TRBV2 to TRBJ2-2, with a possible D match to TRBD1 (6 bases). Deletions cut 7 bases from V and 4 bases from J, with 13 bases between. The CDR3 has 14 residues. CDR1 is SNHLY and CDR2 is FYNNEI in the germline V gene. In DNA, the CDR3 is TGTGCCAGCAATGCAGGGGTTGTCACCGGGGAGCTGTTTTTT. Protein sequence: CASNAGVVTGELFF.

V usage is TRBV2 and J usage is TRBJ2-3; 9 positions agree with TRBD1. CDR1 and CDR2 from the germline V gene are SNHLY and FYNNEI. The V segment lost 1 base and the J segment 4 bases; nucleotides outside the gene matches: 3. The CDR3 runs to 15 residues. For the CDR3, the DNA is TGTGCCAGCAGTGAAGACAGGGGGCGCGCAGATACGCAGTATTTT. Translation: CASSEDRGRADTQYF.

The V gene is TRBV5-1, the J gene TRBJ2-1, with TRBD2 identical over 13 bases. This CDR3 region has 14 residues. Germline CDR1 and CDR2: SGHRS and YFSETQ. J gave up 6 bases and V 6 bases, and 3 bases lay outside the gene matches. DNA for the CDR3: TGCGCCAGCACCCGGACTAGCGGGGGCAATGAGCAGTTCTTC. This encodes CASTRTSGGNEQFF.

The rearrangement uses TRBV13 and TRBJ2-7; the D gene is possibly TRBD1 (5 bases). Per the germline V gene, CDR1 is PRHDT and CDR2 is FYEKMQ (reference sequence). CDR3 length: 15 amino acids. V was cut by 1 base and J by 3 bases, with 13 bases left in between. CDR3 bases: TGTGCCAGCAGCTTAGCACAGGACCAGGGCTACGAGCAGTACTTC. This sequence encodes CASSLAQDQGYEQYF. Full variable domain (rest looked up from reference TRBV13 and TRBJ2-7): AAGVIQSPRHLIKEKRETATLKCYPIPRHDTVYWYQQGPGQDPQFLISFYEKMQSDKGSIPDRFSAQQFSDYHSELNMSSLELGDSALYFCASSLAQDQGYEQYFGPGTRLTVT.

This clone was recorded only once. This chain links TRBV11-3 with TRBJ2-1; 8 nucleotides match TRBD1. Germline CDR1 reads SGHNT; CDR2 reads YENEEA. This CDR3 spans 15 amino acids. With 1 base clipped from V and 8 bases from J, the junction kept 7 bases outside the gene matches. CDR3: CASSLARTGFYEQFF. As DNA, the CDR3 is TGTGCCAGCAGCTTAGCCAGGACAGGGTTTTATGAGCAGTTCTTC.

The J gene is TRBJ2-7, the V gene TRBV6-5; weak D call: TRBD2 (6 bases). Germline V lookup: CDR1 MNHEY, CDR2 SVGAGI. The CDR3 length is 12 residues. V lost 2 bases and J lost 4, with 6 bases in between. CDR3 protein: CASSYRGYEQYF. CDR3 DNA: TGTGCCAGCAGTTACCGGGGGTACGAGCAGTACTTC.

The chain carries TRBV18 and TRBJ2-5, with D tentatively TRBD2 (6 bases). V lost 0 bases and J 4 bases, leaving 27 bases between the germline ends. The CDR3 covers 20 residues. Germline CDR1 KGHSH, CDR2 LQKENI. CDR3 DNA sequence: TGTGCCAGCTCACCACCAGGAATATTCGATACCCCTTGGGGACTAGAGACCCAGTACTTC. Amino acid sequence: CASSPPGIFDTPWGLETQYF.

This clone was found once. This chain uses TRBV4-2 with TRBJ2-7; TRBD1 aligns across 9 bases. V gave up 4 bases and J gave up 0 bases; unmatched junction bases: 4. The CDR3 length is 15 residues. Germline values: CDR1 LGHNA, CDR2 YNFKEQ. The CDR3 nucleotides are TGTGCCAGCAGCCCGGGACAGGGTATCTCCTACGAGCAGTACTTC. Translating gives CASSPGQGISYEQYF.

V is TRBV6-5 and J is TRBJ1-4; D remains ambiguous. The CDR3 consists of 11 residues. The germline CDR1 and CDR2 sequences are MNHEY and SVGAGI. The V and J ends lost 4 bases and 10 bases respectively, with 7 bases between them. The CDR3 reads CASSSEAKLFF. CDR3 in DNA: TGTGCCAGCAGTTCGGAGGCAAAACTGTTTTTT.

The chain employs TRBV5-1 and TRBJ2-7; TRBD1 aligns across 7 bases. This CDR3 spans 13 amino acids. V shed 4 bases, J shed 5 bases, and the junction held 6 bases outside the gene matches. Per the germline V gene, CDR1 is SGHRS and CDR2 is YFSETQ. The CDR3: CASSPTGNHEQYF. The CDR3 DNA reads as TGCGCCAGCAGCCCGACAGGGAACCACGAGCAGTACTTC. Filled out from reference TRBV5-1 and TRBJ2-7, the complete variable domain reads KAGVTQTPRYLIKTRGQQVTLSCSPISGHRSVSWYQQTPGQGLQFLFEYFSETQRNKGNFPGRFSGRQFSNSRSEMNVSTLELGDSALYLCASSPTGNHEQYFGPGTRLTVT.

The V and J genes are TRBV5-4 and TRBJ2-7, with a possible D match to TRBD1 (6 bases). Trimming took off 0 bases at V and 0 bases at J, with 10 bases between the two ends. This CDR3 contains 15 residues. Germline CDR1 and CDR2: SGHNT and YYREEE (reference sequence). This chain's CDR3 is CASSLDRALSYEQYF. The CDR3 nucleotides read TGTGCCAGCAGCTTGGACAGGGCACTCTCCTACGAGCAGTACTTC. The entire variable domain, with the rest obtained from reference TRBV5-4 and TRBJ2-7, is as follows: ETGVTQSPTHLIKTRGQQVTLRCSSQSGHNTVSWYQQALGQGPQFIFQYYREEENGRGNFPPRFSGLQFPNYSSELNVNALELDDSALYLCASSLDRALSYEQYFGPGTRLTVT.

CDR3 loop: CSVEMAAGEDGYTF. The CDR3 DNA follows: TGCAGCGTTGAAATGGCGGCAGGGGAAGATGGCTACACCTTC. The rearrangement links TRBV29-1 to TRBJ1-2, with D possibly being TRBD1 (6 bases). Trimming cost V 2 bases and J 6 bases, with 16 bases left between them. The CDR3 totals 14 residues. The germline CDR1 and CDR2 sequences are SQVTM and ANQGSEA.